The 3 T cell receptor beta chains below were found in one sample sequenced in a study of cytomegalovirus exposure and HLA in healthy donors. Both 60 Vbeta primers and 13 Jbeta primers went into the PCR. Assay used: immunoSEQ multiplex PCR; TCRdb lists only in-frame clones, some missing. Seen here are 190,000 or so clones, around 75% observed once, and the top ten hold around 0.42%. The sample was PBMCs. Receptors were obtained from a male donor in good health and CMV-seropositive.

This clone came up a few times. The genes are TRBV6-5 and TRBJ2-4; weak D call: TRBD2 (5 bases). With 5 bases removed from V and 6 bases from J, the gap between germline ends came to 17 bases. The germline gives CDR1 MNHEY, CDR2 SVGAGI. The CDR3 totals 15 residues. DNA for the CDR3: TGTGCCAGCAGTCCCCCACGGGGTCAATCAAACATTCAGTACTTC. Amino acids: CASSPPRGQSNIQYF.

The V gene is TRBV25-1, the J gene TRBJ2-7; a weak D match, TRBD1 (6 bases). The V and J ends lost 11 bases and 0 bases respectively, with 11 bases between them. CDR1 MGHDK and CDR2 SYGVNS come from the germline V gene. The CDR3 totals 12 residues. Written as DNA, the CDR3 is TGTGCCTGGGACACAGCCTCCTACGAGCAGTACTTC. This gives the protein CAWDTASYEQYF.

The genes are TRBV18 and TRBJ1-2; D remains ambiguous. The CDR3 sequence is 12 residues long. CDR1 is KGHSH, CDR2 LQKENI, per germline. V was cut by 0 bases and J by 8 bases, with 7 bases left in between. CDR3: CASSPPTGGYTF. The DNA for the CDR3 is TGTGCCAGCTCACCACCGACGGGAGGCTACACCTTC. Using reference TRBV18 and TRBJ1-2 for the parts outside the CDR3, the full variable domain is NAGVMQNPRHLVRRRGQEARLRCSPMKGHSHVYWYRQLPEEGLKFMVYLQKENIIDESGMPKERFSAEFPKEGPSILRIQQVVRGDSAAYFCASSPPTGGYTFGSGTRLTVV.